This TCR beta chain is from a study of T-cell reconstitution after alpha-beta-depleted transplantation in children. Germline V gene data show CDR1 as SGHRS and CDR2 as YFSETQ. The CDR3 has 15 residues. Trimming removed 1 base from V and 3 bases from J, with 11 bases in between. For TCRbeta, the library was prepared with unique molecular identifiers. A single record per CDR3 protein comes from TCRdb applying MiXCR to the PCR reads. In the table there are 500,000 to 600,000 distinct CDR3 sequences, 15% to 20% of which are singletons. The receptor's source is a human donor who donated a stem cell graft to a child with acute lymphoblastic leukemia. The chain recombines TRBV5-1 with TRBJ2-1; possible D gene TRBD1, 6 bases. Here the sequenced sample was PBMCs from the stem cell graft donor, taken from the stem cell graft. The CDR3 is CASSLLDRRYNEQFF. CDR3 coding DNA: TGCGCCAGCAGCTTGCTGGACAGACGCTACAATGAGCAGTTCTTC.